This TCR beta chain was retrieved from a study of radiotherapy plus CTLA-4 blockade in lung cancer. A note on this clone: Its target is unknown.

The repertoire was sequenced with immunoSEQ multiplex PCR; TCRdb's copy has only in-frame clones and lacks some. The table lists 50,000 to 65,000 clones, 77% of them singletons. Germline-derived CDR1 and CDR2 are SGHKS and YYEKEE (reference sequence). This CDR3 comprises 15 residues. V shed 0 bases and J 4 bases; nucleotides not matched to a gene: 6. Whole-study findings and limits: In blood, early T cell clone dynamics reportedly predicted response best, together with interferon-beta.

The sequence came from a human donor with non-small cell lung cancer who had a partial response to radiotherapy plus ipilimumab. The sequenced sample was peripheral blood, obtained from a patient treated with radiotherapy plus ipilimumab. The chain employs TRBV5-5 and TRBJ1-1, with TRBD1 matching 7 bases. CDR3 DNA sequence: TGTGCCAGCAGCTTGGCCGCGGCAGGGGGCACTGAAGCTTTCTTT. Amino acid sequence: CASSLAAAGGTEAFF.